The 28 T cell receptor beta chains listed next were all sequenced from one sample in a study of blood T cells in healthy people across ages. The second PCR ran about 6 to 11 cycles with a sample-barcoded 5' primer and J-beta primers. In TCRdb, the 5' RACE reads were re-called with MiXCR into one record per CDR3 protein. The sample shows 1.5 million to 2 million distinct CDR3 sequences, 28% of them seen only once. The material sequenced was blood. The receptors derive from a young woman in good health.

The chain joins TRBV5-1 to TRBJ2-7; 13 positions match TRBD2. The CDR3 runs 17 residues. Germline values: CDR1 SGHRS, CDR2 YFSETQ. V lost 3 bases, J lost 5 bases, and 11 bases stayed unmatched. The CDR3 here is CASSSALGLAGVDEQYF. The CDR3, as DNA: TGCGCCAGCAGCTCAGCGTTAGGACTAGCGGGAGTTGACGAGCAGTACTTC. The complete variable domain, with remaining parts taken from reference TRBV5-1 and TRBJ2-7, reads KAGVTQTPRYLIKTRGQQVTLSCSPISGHRSVSWYQQTPGQGLQFLFEYFSETQRNKGNFPGRFSGRQFSNSRSEMNVSTLELGDSALYLCASSSALGLAGVDEQYFGPGTRLTVT.

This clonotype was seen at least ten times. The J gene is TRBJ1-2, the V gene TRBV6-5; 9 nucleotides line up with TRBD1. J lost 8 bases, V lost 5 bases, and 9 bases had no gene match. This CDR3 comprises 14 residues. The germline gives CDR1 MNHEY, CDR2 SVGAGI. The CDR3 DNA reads TGTGCCAGCAGTAAGGAGGGGACAGGGAAAGGCTACACCTTC. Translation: CASSKEGTGKGYTF.

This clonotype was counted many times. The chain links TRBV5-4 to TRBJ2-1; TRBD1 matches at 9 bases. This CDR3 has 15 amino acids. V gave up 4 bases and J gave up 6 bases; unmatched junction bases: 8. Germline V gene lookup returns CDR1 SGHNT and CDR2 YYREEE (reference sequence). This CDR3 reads CASSGRDRAGNEQFF. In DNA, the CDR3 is TGTGCCAGCAGCGGTAGGGACAGGGCGGGCAATGAGCAGTTCTTC.

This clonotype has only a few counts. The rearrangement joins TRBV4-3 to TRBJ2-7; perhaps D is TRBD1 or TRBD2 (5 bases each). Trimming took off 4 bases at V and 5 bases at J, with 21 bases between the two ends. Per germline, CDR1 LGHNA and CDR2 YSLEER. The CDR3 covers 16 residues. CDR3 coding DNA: TGCGCCAGCAGCCTTTATATGGGGGAGTTCGGCAACGAGCAGTACTTC. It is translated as CASSLYMGEFGNEQYF.

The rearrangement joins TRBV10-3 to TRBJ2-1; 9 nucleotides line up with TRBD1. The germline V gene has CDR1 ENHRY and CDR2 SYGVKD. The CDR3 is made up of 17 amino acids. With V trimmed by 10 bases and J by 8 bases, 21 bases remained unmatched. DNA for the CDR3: TGTGCCACCGGAACAGCCGGGACAGGGACATTAGGCTATGAGCAGTTCTTC. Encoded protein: CATGTAGTGTLGYEQFF.

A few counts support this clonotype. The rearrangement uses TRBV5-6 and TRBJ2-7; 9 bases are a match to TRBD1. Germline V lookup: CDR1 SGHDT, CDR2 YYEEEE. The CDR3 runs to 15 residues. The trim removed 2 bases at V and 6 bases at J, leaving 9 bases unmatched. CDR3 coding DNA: TGTGCCAGCAGCTTATTTCCGGGACAGGGATCCGAGCAGTACTTC. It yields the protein CASSLFPGQGSEQYF.

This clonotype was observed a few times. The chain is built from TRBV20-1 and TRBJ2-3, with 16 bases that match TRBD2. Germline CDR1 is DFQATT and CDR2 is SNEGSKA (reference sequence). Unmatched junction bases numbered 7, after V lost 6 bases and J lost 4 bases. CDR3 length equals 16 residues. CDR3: CSASGTSGGVADTQYF. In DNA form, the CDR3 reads TGCAGTGCGTCCGGGACTAGCGGGGGGGTCGCAGATACGCAGTATTTT.

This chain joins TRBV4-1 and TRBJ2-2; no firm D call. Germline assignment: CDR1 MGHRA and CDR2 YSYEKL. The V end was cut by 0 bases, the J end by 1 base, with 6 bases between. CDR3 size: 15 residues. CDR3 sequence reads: CASSQDTRNTGELFF. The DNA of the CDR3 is TGCGCCAGCAGCCAAGATACCAGGAACACCGGGGAGCTGTTTTTT.

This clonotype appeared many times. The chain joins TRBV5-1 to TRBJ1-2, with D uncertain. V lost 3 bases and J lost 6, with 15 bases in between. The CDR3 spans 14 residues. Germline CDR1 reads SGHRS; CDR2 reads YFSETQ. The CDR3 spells CASSSTAGPDGYTF. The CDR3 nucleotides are TGCGCCAGCAGCTCGACGGCTGGGCCAGATGGCTACACCTTC.

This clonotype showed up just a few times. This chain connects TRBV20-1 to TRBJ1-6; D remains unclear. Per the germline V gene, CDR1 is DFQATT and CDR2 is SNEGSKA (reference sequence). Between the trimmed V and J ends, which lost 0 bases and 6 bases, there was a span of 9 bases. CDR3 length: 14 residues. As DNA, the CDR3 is TGCAGTGCTAGAGATTTTCTGGCTAATTCACCCCTCCACTTT. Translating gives CSARDFLANSPLHF.

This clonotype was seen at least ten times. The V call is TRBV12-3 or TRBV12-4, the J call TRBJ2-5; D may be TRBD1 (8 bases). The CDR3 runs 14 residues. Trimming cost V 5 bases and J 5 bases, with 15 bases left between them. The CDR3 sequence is CASSPQQGGETQYF. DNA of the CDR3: TGTGCCAGCAGTCCGCAACAGGGGGGGGAGACCCAGTACTTC.

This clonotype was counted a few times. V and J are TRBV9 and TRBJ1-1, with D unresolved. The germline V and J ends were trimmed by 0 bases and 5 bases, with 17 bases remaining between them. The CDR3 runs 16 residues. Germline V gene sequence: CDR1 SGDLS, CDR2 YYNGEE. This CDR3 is CASSVERDVIGTEAFF. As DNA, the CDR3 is TGTGCCAGCAGCGTAGAGAGGGATGTGATTGGTACTGAAGCTTTCTTT.

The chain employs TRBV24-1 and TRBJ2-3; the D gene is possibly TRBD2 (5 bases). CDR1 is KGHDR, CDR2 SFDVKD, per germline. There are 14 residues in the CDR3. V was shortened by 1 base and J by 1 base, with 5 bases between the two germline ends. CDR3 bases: TGTGCCACCAGTGATTTCGGGGGCACAGATACGCAGTATTTT. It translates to CATSDFGGTDTQYF.

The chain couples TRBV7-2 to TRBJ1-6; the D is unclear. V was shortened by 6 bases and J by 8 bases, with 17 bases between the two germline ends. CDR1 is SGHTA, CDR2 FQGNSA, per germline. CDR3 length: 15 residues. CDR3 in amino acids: CASRPNSILDSPLHF. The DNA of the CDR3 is TGTGCCAGCAGGCCGAACAGTATCTTGGATTCACCCCTCCACTTT.

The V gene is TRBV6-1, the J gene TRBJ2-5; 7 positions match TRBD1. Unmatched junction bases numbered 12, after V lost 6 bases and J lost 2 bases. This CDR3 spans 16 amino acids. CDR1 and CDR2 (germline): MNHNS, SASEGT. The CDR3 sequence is CASSFGQGQQQETQYF. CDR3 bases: TGTGCCAGCAGCTTTGGGCAGGGACAGCAACAAGAGACCCAGTACTTC.

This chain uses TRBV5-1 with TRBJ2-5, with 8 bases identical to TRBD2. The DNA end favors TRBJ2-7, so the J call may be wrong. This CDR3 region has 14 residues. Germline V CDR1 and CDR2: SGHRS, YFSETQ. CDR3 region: CASSLLRGDCEQYF. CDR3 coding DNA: TGCGCCAGCAGCTTGTTGCGGGGGGACTGCGAGCAGTACTTC.

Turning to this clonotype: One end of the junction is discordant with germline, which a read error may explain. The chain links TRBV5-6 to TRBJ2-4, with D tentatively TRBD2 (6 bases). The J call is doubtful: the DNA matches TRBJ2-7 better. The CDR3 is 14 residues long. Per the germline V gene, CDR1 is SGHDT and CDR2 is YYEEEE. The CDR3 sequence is CAGSLTGGTHEQYF. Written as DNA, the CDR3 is TGTGCCGGCAGCTTGACTGGAGGGACCCACGAGCAGTACTTC.

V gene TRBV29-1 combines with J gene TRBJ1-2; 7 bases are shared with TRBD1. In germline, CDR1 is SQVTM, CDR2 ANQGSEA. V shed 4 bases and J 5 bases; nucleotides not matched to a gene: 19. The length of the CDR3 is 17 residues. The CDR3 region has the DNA TGCAGCGTTGTTTCGGCTTATACCAGCCGGGACAGTTATGGCTACACCTTC. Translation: CSVVSAYTSRDSYGYTF.

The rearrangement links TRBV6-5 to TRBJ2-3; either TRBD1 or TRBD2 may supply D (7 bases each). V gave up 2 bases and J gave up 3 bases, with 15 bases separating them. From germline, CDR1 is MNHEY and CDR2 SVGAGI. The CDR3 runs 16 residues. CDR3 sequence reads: CASSYRQGGGTDTQYF. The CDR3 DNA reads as TGTGCCAGCAGTTACCGTCAGGGGGGAGGGACAGATACGCAGTATTTT.

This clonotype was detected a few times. In nucleotides, the CDR3 is TGTGCCAGCAGCCCCGGGTCGGGACCAGACCGCTACACCTTC. Amino acids: CASSPGSGPDRYTF. V usage is TRBV7-9 and J usage is TRBJ1-2; weak D call: TRBD1 (5 bases). V was pared by 5 bases and J by 9 bases, with 19 bases between. The CDR3 extends over 14 amino acids. Germline-derived CDR1 and CDR2 are SEHNR and FQNEAQ (reference sequence).

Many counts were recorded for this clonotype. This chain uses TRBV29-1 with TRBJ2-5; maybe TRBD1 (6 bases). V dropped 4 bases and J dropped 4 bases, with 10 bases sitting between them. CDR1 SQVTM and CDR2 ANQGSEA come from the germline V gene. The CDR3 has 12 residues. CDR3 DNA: TGCAGCGTTGTACAGGGTGGAGAGACCCAGTACTTC. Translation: CSVVQGGETQYF.

CDR3 sequence (DNA): TGTGCCAGCAGCCGGCTACGGTCTAACTATGGCTACACCTTC. Protein product: CASSRLRSNYGYTF. This rearrangement joins TRBV3-1 to TRBJ1-2; the D is unclear. The ends were cut back, 4 bases at V and 0 bases at J, with 9 bases in the middle. The CDR3 sequence is 14 residues long. The germline V gene encodes CDR1 LGHDT and CDR2 YNNKEL (reference sequence).

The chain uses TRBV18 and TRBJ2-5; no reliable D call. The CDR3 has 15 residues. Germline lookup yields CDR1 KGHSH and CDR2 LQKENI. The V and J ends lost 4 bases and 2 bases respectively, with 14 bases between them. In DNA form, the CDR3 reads TGTGCCAGCTCACTGTGCCAGGCTTCGCAAGAGACCCAGTACTTC. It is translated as CASSLCQASQETQYF.

Here the CDR3 reads CASSLEGRGLDTQYF. In DNA, the CDR3 is TGCGCCAGCAGCTTGGAAGGCAGGGGGTTAGATACGCAGTATTTT. The chain couples TRBV5-1 to TRBJ2-3; TRBD1 aligns across 7 bases. J was trimmed by 5 bases and V by 0 bases; bases with no gene match: 6. This CDR3 comprises 15 residues. From germline, CDR1 is SGHRS and CDR2 YFSETQ. Based on the CDR3 plus reference TRBV5-1 and TRBJ2-3, the full variable domain is KAGVTQTPRYLIKTRGQQVTLSCSPISGHRSVSWYQQTPGQGLQFLFEYFSETQRNKGNFPGRFSGRQFSNSRSEMNVSTLELGDSALYLCASSLEGRGLDTQYFGPGTRLTVL.

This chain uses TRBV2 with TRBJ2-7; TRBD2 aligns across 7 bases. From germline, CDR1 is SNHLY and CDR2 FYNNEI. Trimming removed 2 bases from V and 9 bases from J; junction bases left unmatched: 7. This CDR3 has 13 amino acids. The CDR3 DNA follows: TGTGCCAGCAGTGAATTAACTAGCGATCGGCAGTACTTC. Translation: CASSELTSDRQYF.

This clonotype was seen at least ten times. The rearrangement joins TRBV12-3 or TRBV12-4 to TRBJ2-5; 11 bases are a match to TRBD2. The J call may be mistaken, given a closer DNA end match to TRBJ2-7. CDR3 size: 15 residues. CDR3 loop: CASSLGFLAGGEQYF. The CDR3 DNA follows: TGTGCCAGCAGTTTAGGGTTTCTAGCGGGAGGCGAGCAGTACTTC.

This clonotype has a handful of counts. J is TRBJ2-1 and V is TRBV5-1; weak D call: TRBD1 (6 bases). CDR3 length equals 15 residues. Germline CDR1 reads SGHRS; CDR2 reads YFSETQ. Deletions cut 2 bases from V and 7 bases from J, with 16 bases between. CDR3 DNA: TGCGCCAGCAGCTTAGACATCCAGGGGCGGAATGAGCAGTTCTTC. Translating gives CASSLDIQGRNEQFF.

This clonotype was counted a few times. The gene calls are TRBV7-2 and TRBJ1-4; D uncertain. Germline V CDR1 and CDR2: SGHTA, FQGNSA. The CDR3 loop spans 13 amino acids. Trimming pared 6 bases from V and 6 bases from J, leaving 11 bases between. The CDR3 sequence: CASSYGFYEKLFF. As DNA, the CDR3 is TGTGCCAGCAGTTACGGGTTCTATGAAAAACTGTTTTTT.